This TCR beta chain was retrieved from a study of early T cells in non-severe SARS-CoV-2 infection. Study-level information: Sequencing used unsorted whole-blood bulk RNA, so chains lack pairing. Notes on the study in general: Anti-spike CD8 responses were favored by VDJdb matching, which missed private and CD4 specificities.

The CDR3 covers 13 residues. Germline V gives CDR1 SGHTA, CDR2 FQGTGA. The J segment lost 6 bases and the V segment lost 5 bases, leaving 3 bases of the junction unmatched. Individually, cDNA molecules had unique molecular identifiers attached to them. TCRdb itself ran the 5' RACE reads through MiXCR, one entry per CDR3 protein. This table has tens of thousands of distinct CDR3 sequences, 11% appearing once. This clonotype was counted at least ten times. Its antigen is unknown. V gene TRBV7-3 combines with J gene TRBJ2-1; 8 bases line up with TRBD1. The material sequenced was whole blood. The TCR comes from an adult who was a healthcare worker with PCR-confirmed SARS-CoV-2 infection or an uninfected control (not recorded which). CDR3 coding DNA: TGTGCCAGCAGCCGGACAGGGATCAATGAGCAGTTCTTC. This gives the protein CASSRTGINEQFF.